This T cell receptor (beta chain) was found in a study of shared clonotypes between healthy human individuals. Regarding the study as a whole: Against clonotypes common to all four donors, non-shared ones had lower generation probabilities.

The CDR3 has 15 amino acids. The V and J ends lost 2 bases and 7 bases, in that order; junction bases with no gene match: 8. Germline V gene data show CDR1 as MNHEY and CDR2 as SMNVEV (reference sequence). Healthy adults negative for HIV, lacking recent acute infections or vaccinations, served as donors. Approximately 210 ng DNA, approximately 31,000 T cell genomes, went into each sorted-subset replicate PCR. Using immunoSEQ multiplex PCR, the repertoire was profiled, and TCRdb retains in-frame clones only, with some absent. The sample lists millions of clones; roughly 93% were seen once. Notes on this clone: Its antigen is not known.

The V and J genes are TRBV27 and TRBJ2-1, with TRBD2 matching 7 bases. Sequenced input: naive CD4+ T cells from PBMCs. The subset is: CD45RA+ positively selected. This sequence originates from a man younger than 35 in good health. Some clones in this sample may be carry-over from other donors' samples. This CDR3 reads CASSLGGRSPNEQFF. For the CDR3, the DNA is TGTGCCAGCAGTTTAGGCGGGAGATCCCCGAATGAGCAGTTCTTC.